This T cell receptor beta chain was found in a study of identical twins. This clonotype has a count of ten or more. Germline values: CDR1 SGHTA, CDR2 FQGTGA. This CDR3 has 16 amino acids. Trimming shortened V by 6 bases and J by 1 base, and 17 bases separated the two germline ends. A universal primer site was added by template switching, and unique molecular identifiers were carried by the cDNA. Each CDR3 protein gets one entry after TCRdb re-called the 5' RACE reads with MiXCR. In the table there are roughly 700,000 distinct CDR3 sequences, 8.6% of which are singletons. The same specimen was also included in a second study, on yellow fever vaccine responses in identical twins.

V is TRBV7-3 and J is TRBJ2-3; perhaps D is TRBD1 or TRBD2 (5 bases each). This clonotype was obtained from a woman younger than 30 in good health. Sequencing was carried out using PBMCs. The CDR3 loop reads CASSPGGGLGTDTQYF. The DNA of the CDR3 is TGTGCCAGCAGTCCAGGTGGGGGTTTGGGCACAGATACGCAGTATTTT.